The T cell receptor beta chain under discussion was sequenced for a study of CD8 T cells in ankylosing spondylitis. This clonotype was counted many times. What it binds is unknown. CDR3 length: 14 amino acids. Trimming took off 6 bases at V and 5 bases at J, with 13 bases between the two ends. Study outcomes and limitations: A motif in TCR beta, a set of fewer than ten highly homologous variants, appeared characteristic of ankylosing spondylitis blood. Several of the motif variants were reported before in synovial fluid and blood from reactive arthritis. Disease-associated clones were reportedly significantly overrepresented in matched ankylosing spondylitis synovial fluid.

5'-RACE, quantitative and with molecular barcodes, yielded the TCR beta libraries. TCRdb independently ran MiXCR on the 5' RACE reads; one entry per CDR3 protein. The table lists about 150,000 distinct CDR3 sequences, around 6.6% of them singletons. This chain joins TRBV12-3 or TRBV12-4 and TRBJ2-2; D gene ambiguous. Sequencing was done on a sample of blood, either unsorted or a sorted T cell fraction (not recorded which). The sequence was obtained from a female donor with ankylosing spondylitis or in good health (not recorded which). The CDR3 here is CASSLDPATGELFF. CDR3 bases: TGTGCCAGCAGCCTGGACCCGGCTACCGGGGAGCTGTTTTTT.